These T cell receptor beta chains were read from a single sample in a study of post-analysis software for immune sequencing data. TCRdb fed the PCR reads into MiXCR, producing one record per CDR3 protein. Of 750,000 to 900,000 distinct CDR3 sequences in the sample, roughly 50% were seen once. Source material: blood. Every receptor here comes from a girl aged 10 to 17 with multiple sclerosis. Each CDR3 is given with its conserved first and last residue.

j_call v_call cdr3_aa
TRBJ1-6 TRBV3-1 CASSHGPTTGHSPLHF
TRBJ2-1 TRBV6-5 CASSYGTSGSRNEQFF
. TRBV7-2 CASSPPDLYEQYF
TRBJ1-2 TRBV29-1 CSVQAYQGYDGYTF
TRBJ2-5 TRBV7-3 CASSLAGGGGQETQYF
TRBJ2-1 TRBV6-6 CASRALGPGNEQFF
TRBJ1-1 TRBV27 CASSLYGGSTEAFF
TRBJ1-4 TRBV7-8 CASSSRTGVGANEKLFF
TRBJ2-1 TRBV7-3 CASSSLAGGGVYNEQFF
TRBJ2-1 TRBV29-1 CSVEDAETSGIHEQFF
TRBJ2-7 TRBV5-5 CASSLGQSEAYEQYF
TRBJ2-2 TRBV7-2 CASTPGLGGPGELFF
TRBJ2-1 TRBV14 CASSQDASGFYNEQFF
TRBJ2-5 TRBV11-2 CASSFYRAETQYF
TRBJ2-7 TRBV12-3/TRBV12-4 CASSIGTGGDEQYF
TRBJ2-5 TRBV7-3 CASSSLATSGRNGQYF
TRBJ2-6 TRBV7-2 CASSLSLGQGNVLTF